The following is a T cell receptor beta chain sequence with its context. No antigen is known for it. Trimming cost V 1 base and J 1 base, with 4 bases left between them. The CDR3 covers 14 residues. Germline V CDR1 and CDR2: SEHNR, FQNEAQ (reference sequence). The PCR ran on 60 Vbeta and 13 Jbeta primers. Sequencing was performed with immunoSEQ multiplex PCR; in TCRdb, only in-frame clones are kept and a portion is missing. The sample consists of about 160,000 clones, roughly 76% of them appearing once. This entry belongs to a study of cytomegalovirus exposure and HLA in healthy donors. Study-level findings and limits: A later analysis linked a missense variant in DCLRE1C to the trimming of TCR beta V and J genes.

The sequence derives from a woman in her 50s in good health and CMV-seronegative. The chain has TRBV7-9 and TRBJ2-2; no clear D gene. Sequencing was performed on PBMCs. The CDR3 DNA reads TGTGCCAGCAGCTTAGACGGGAACACCGGGGAGCTGTTTTTT. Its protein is CASSLDGNTGELFF.